The sequence of this TCR beta chain was determined in a study of technical replicates of blood from a few donors. Some clones are missing from TCRdb's copy, which holds only in-frame ones; the method was immunoSEQ multiplex PCR. This repertoire shows 80,000 to 85,000 clones, about 88% found once; its top ten account for 0.35% to 0.5%. V was shortened by 4 bases and J by 4 bases, with 17 bases between the two germline ends. This CDR3 has 15 amino acids. Germline lookup yields CDR1 LNHDA and CDR2 SQIVND (reference sequence). The specimen was T cells isolated from PBMCs. The V and J genes are TRBV19 and TRBJ2-7; D is perhaps TRBD2 (6 bases). This TCR came from a human donor in good health. The chain's CDR3 is CASSNSGSGRYEQYF. For the CDR3, the DNA is TGTGCCAGTAGTAATAGCGGAAGCGGGCGTTACGAGCAGTACTTC.